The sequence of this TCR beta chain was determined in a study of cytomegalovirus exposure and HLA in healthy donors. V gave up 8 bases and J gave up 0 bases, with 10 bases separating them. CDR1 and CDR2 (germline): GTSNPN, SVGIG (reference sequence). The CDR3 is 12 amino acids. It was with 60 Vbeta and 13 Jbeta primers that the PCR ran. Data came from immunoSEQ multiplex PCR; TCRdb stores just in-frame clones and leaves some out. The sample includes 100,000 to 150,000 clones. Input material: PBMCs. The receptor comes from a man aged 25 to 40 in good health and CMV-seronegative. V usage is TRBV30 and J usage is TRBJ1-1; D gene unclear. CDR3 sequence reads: CAGLKVNTEAFF. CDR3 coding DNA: TGTGCCGGGCTTAAGGTGAACACTGAAGCTTTCTTT.